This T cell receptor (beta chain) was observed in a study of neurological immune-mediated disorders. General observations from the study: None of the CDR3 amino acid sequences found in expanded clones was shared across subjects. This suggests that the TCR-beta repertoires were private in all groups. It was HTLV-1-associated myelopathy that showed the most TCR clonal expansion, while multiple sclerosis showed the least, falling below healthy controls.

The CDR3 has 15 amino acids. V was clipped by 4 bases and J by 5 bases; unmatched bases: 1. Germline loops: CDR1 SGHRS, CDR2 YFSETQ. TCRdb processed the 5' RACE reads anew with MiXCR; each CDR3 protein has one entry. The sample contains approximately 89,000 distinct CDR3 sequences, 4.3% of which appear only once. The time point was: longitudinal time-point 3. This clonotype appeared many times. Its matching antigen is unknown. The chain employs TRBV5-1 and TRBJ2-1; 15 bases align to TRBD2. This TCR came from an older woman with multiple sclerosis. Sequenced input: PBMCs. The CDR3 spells CASSGTSGGNNEQFF. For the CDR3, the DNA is TGCGCCAGCAGCGGGACTAGCGGGGGGAACAATGAGCAGTTCTTC.